These 27 T cell receptor beta chains were all obtained from the same sample, sequenced in a study of regulatory T cells in long-lasting Graves disease. The authors built TCR beta libraries using iRepertoire HTBI primers and Arm-PCR of CDR3 regions. TCRdb reprocessed the multiplex PCR reads via MiXCR and lists one record per CDR3 protein. The sample has hundreds of thousands of distinct CDR3 sequences, around 15% seen once. Time point of the sample: newly diagnosed GD, antithyroid drugs for less than 3 months. RNA extracted from PBMCs served as the sequencing template. In addition, the sample was reused for a study of T cells in Graves' hyperthyroidism and ophthalmopathy.

The starting material was peripheral blood mononuclear cells (PBMCs), obtained at new diagnosis, from a patient treated with antithyroid drugs. The receptors here all came from a woman aged 35-60 years with Graves disease.

The rearrangement joins TRBV6-5 to TRBJ2-2; D possibly corresponds to TRBD1 (6 bases). CDR1 is MNHEY, CDR2 SVGAGI, per germline. V shed 2 bases and J shed 3 bases, with 16 bases lying between them. The CDR3 contains 17 residues. CDR3 loop: CASSYPPWGQYTGELFF. The CDR3 nucleotides read TGTGCCAGCAGTTACCCTCCATGGGGGCAGTACACCGGGGAGCTGTTTTTT.

V is TRBV11-2 and J is TRBJ2-2, with TRBD1 matching over 9 bases. J was trimmed by 6 bases and V by 2 bases; bases with no gene match: 1. The germline gives CDR1 SGHAT, CDR2 FQNNGV. The CDR3 runs 14 residues. The CDR3 loop is CASSLTGGPGELFF. The CDR3 coding sequence is TGTGCCAGCAGCTTAACAGGGGGCCCCGGGGAGCTGTTTTTT.

There are a few counts of this clonotype. The CDR3 reads CASRPSGPGYEQYF. Here the CDR3 DNA reads TGTGCCAGCAGGCCCTCGGGACCCGGCTACGAGCAGTACTTC. The chain recombines TRBV13 with TRBJ2-7, with D tentatively TRBD1 or TRBD2 (5 bases each). The CDR3 is 14 amino acids. Germline V CDR1 and CDR2: PRHDT, FYEKMQ (reference sequence). Trimming shortened V by 6 bases and J by 3 bases, and 15 bases separated the two germline ends.

Concerning this clonotype: A much larger clone lies a single base off, so this may be a read error. This chain uses TRBV11-2 with TRBJ2-2; D may be TRBD1 or TRBD2 (6 bases each). V was trimmed by 0 bases and J by 6 bases, leaving 14 bases between them. Germline loops: CDR1 SGHAT, CDR2 FQNNGV. This CDR3 has 16 amino acids. The CDR3 DNA follows: TGTGCCAGCAGCTTAGAGGGGGGCTTAATCTCCGGGGAGCTGTTTTTT. This sequence encodes CASSLEGGLISGELFF.

The chain recombines TRBV12-5 with TRBJ2-2, with TRBD1 identical over 7 bases. This CDR3 is built from 15 residues. V lost 4 bases, J lost 3 bases, and 5 bases stayed unmatched. The germline V gene encodes CDR1 LGHNT and CDR2 FRNRAP. The CDR3 nucleotides are TGTGCTAGTGGTTACCTCCAGGGGGACACCGGGGAGCTGTTTTTT. Translating gives CASGYLQGDTGELFF. The full variable domain, in which reference TRBV12-5 and TRBJ2-2 provide the parts outside the CDR3, is DARVTQTPRHKVTEMGQEVTMRCQPILGHNTVFWYRQTMMQGLELLAYFRNRAPLDDSGMPKDRFSAEMPDATLATLKIQPSEPRDSAVYFCASGYLQGDTGELFFGEGSRLTVL.

This clonotype has at least ten counts. This rearrangement joins TRBV4-1 to TRBJ2-1; maybe TRBD2 (5 bases). This CDR3 has 12 amino acids. Germline values: CDR1 MGHRA, CDR2 YSYEKL. V lost 4 bases, J lost 8 bases, and 9 bases lay in between. CDR3 DNA sequence: TGCGCCAGCAGCCGACCCGGGGATGAGCAGTTCTTC. It specifies CASSRPGDEQFF.

Here the CDR3 reads CASRQEWDNSPLHF. The CDR3 coding sequence is TGTGCCAGCCGACAGGAGTGGGATAATTCACCCCTCCACTTT. The V call is TRBV19, the J call TRBJ1-6; D may be TRBD1 (6 bases). The CDR3 has 14 residues. Deletions cut 9 bases from V and 5 bases from J, with 14 bases between. The germline CDR1 and CDR2 sequences are LNHDA and SQIVND (reference sequence).

The chain is built from TRBV6-1 and TRBJ2-7; TRBD1 aligns across 8 bases. V lost 4 bases and J lost 2; bases outside the gene matches: 7. The CDR3 has 15 residues. Germline CDR1 is MNHNS and CDR2 is SASEGT. CDR3 nucleotide sequence: TGTGCCAGCAGTGCCAGCGGACAGGGTCCCTACGAGCAGTACTTC. Translating gives CASSASGQGPYEQYF.

This clonotype occurred many times. The J gene is TRBJ1-1, the V gene TRBV4-1, with D tentatively TRBD1 (6 bases). Germline V gives CDR1 MGHRA, CDR2 YSYEKL. Trimming shortened V by 5 bases and J by 0 bases, and 13 bases separated the two germline ends. This CDR3 spans 15 amino acids. The CDR3 is CASSAGAAVNTEAFF. The CDR3 nucleotides are TGCGCCAGCAGCGCAGGGGCGGCGGTGAACACTGAAGCTTTCTTT.

This clonotype was seen repeatedly, ten times or more. This chain links TRBV5-1 with TRBJ2-6; no definite D call. V lost 0 bases and J 2 bases, leaving 6 bases between the germline ends. The CDR3 covers 15 residues. CDR1 and CDR2 (germline): SGHRS, YFSETQ. This chain's CDR3 is CASSLGATGANVLTF. The CDR3 DNA is TGCGCCAGCAGCTTGGGGGCTACTGGGGCCAACGTCCTGACTTTC. The full variable domain, rest sourced from reference TRBV5-1 and TRBJ2-6, is KAGVTQTPRYLIKTRGQQVTLSCSPISGHRSVSWYQQTPGQGLQFLFEYFSETQRNKGNFPGRFSGRQFSNSRSEMNVSTLELGDSALYLCASSLGATGANVLTFGAGSRLTVL.

As concerns this clonotype: A much larger clone differs from this one at a single base, so this may be a read error. The rearrangement uses TRBV7-2 and TRBJ1-5, with a weak D call TRBD1 (5 bases). This CDR3 has 16 residues. Germline V gene lookup returns CDR1 SGHTA and CDR2 FQGNSA. For the CDR3, the DNA is TGTGCCGGCAGCTTAGCGAAAGGGGATTGGGGCCAGCCCCAGCATTTT. Its translation: CAGSLAKGDWGQPQHF.

This clonotype was detected a few times. The genes are TRBV6-5 and TRBJ1-2, with a weak D call TRBD1 (6 bases). Trimming took off 0 bases at V and 5 bases at J, with 13 bases between the two ends. Looked up from germline, CDR1 is MNHEY and CDR2 is SVGAGI. The CDR3 length is 15 residues. The CDR3 DNA is TGTGCCAGCAGTTACTCAGACACCCAGGGGTATGGCTACACCTTC. Its protein product is CASSYSDTQGYGYTF.

The chain has TRBV7-3 and TRBJ1-5; D is undetermined. CDR1 is SGHTA and CDR2 is FQGTGA in the germline V gene. V lost 0 bases to trimming and J lost 2 bases, with 29 bases between them. The CDR3 is 22 amino acids. The CDR3 DNA follows: TGTGCCAGCAGCTTAACGTTGGCGAGCCTAGGTCGGCCGCATAGGGGCAATCAGCCCCAGCATTTT. Encoded protein: CASSLTLASLGRPHRGNQPQHF.

The sample holds many counts of this clonotype. This rearrangement joins TRBV27 to TRBJ2-3; 9 bases agree with TRBD1. The V segment lost 3 bases and the J segment 3 bases; nucleotides outside the gene matches: 7. The germline V gene has CDR1 MNHEY and CDR2 SMNVEV (reference sequence). The CDR3 spans 16 residues. CDR3 DNA: TGTGCCAGCAGTTTGGGCGGGACAGGGATTACAGATACGCAGTATTTT. It codes for CASSLGGTGITDTQYF.

The table lists this clonotype with a few counts. Being one base from a much bigger clone, this may be a read error. The CDR3 does not end in the conserved phenylalanine or tryptophan, so this is likely a read error. The chain links TRBV7-9 to TRBJ2-1; D might be TRBD1 (6 bases). The V end was cut by 5 bases, the J end by 5 bases, with 16 bases between. Germline values: CDR1 SEHNR, CDR2 FQNEAQ (reference sequence). The CDR3 runs 15 residues. The CDR3: CASSPVHRENNEQFS. For the CDR3, the DNA is TGTGCCAGCAGCCCCGTCCACAGGGAGAACAATGAGCAGTTCTCC.

The V gene is TRBV27, the J gene TRBJ2-2; TRBD1 matches 8 bases. The CDR3 contains 15 residues. Losses at the gene ends were 6 bases for V and 4 bases for J; bases not matched to a gene: 7. Germline V gives CDR1 MNHEY, CDR2 SMNVEV (reference sequence). CDR3 amino acids: CASSLPGGFTGELFF. Written as DNA, the CDR3 is TGTGCCAGCAGCCTGCCAGGGGGCTTCACCGGGGAGCTGTTTTTT.

In its sample, this clonotype was seen many times. CDR3 bases: TGTGCCAGCAGTTCCGTGCGGGACTATGGCTACACCTTC. The encoded protein is CASSSVRDYGYTF. The rearrangement joins TRBV6-5 to TRBJ1-2, with unresolved D. The CDR3 length is 13 residues. CDR1 is MNHEY, CDR2 SVGAGI, per germline. The ends were cut back, 4 bases at V and 3 bases at J, with 9 bases in the middle.

This clonotype has ten or more counts. This chain uses TRBV2 with TRBJ2-3, with 8 bases aligning to TRBD1. After removal of 6 bases from V and 2 bases from J, the junction contained 7 bases not matched to a gene. CDR1 SNHLY and CDR2 FYNNEI come from the germline V gene. The CDR3 is 15 amino acids. The CDR3 coding sequence is TGTGCCAGCAGAGGGACAGGCGGACCCACAGATACGCAGTATTTT. Translated, it gives CASRGTGGPTDTQYF.

This clonotype was observed at least ten times. The chain carries TRBV10-3 and TRBJ1-4; unclear D gene. CDR3 length equals 15 residues. V lost 3 bases, J lost 0 bases, and 8 bases lay in between. Germline CDR1 is ENHRY and CDR2 is SYGVKD. The CDR3 loop is CAISDRQSTNEKLFF. The CDR3 coding sequence is TGTGCCATCAGTGACAGGCAATCAACTAATGAAAAACTGTTTTTT.

In this sample, this clonotype turned up a few times. The chain links TRBV29-1 to TRBJ2-1, with TRBD1 as a possible D gene (6 bases). V was cut by 6 bases and J by 2 bases, with 11 bases left in between. There are 13 residues in the CDR3. Germline CDR1 and CDR2: SQVTM and ANQGSEA. The CDR3 here is CSVQKGAYNEQFF. CDR3 bases: TGCAGCGTCCAAAAGGGGGCCTACAATGAGCAGTTCTTC.

In this sample, this clonotype turned up many times. The V and J genes are TRBV2 and TRBJ1-2; D gene unclear. This CDR3 has 13 residues. V was shortened by 6 bases and J by 4 bases, with 12 bases between the two germline ends. Germline lookup yields CDR1 SNHLY and CDR2 FYNNEI. The CDR3 DNA reads as TGTGCCAGCAGGGCTGACAAGATCTATGGCTACACCTTC. Translated, it gives CASRADKIYGYTF.

This clonotype was observed at least ten times. The chain combines TRBV2 with TRBJ2-3; 7 bases map to TRBD1. Germline trimming cut 4 bases from V and 2 bases from J; bases unmatched to any gene: 6. This CDR3 is 15 amino acids long. Germline V gene sequence: CDR1 SNHLY, CDR2 FYNNEI. The CDR3 DNA reads as TGTGCCAGCAGTGCCAACAGGGGATTCACAGATACGCAGTATTTT. It yields the protein CASSANRGFTDTQYF.

This rearrangement joins TRBV9 to TRBJ2-7, with D possibly matching TRBD2 (7 bases). The V and J ends lost 4 bases and 5 bases respectively, with 19 bases between them. The CDR3 consists of 15 residues. Germline V CDR1 and CDR2: SGDLS, YYNGEE. The CDR3 DNA follows: TGTGCCAGCAGCCCCAGTGGGGGGGCGTTCCACGAGCAGTACTTC. Its translation is CASSPSGGAFHEQYF.

This clonotype occurred many times. The chain links TRBV18 to TRBJ2-7; no firm D call. The V and J ends lost 4 bases and 6 bases respectively, with 7 bases between them. This CDR3 is 11 amino acids long. Germline V gene sequence: CDR1 KGHSH, CDR2 LQKENI. The CDR3 sequence is CASSQDREQYF. The CDR3 coding sequence is TGTGCCAGCTCACAGGACCGCGAGCAGTACTTC.

This clonotype has a handful of counts. The germline gene is not matched at one end of the junction; a read error may be the cause. V usage is TRBV7-9 and J usage is TRBJ1-1; D call uncertain. The CDR3 extends over 13 amino acids. Germline assignment: CDR1 SEHNR and CDR2 FQNEAQ (reference sequence). CDR3 amino acids: CASTLALNTEAFF. CDR3 in DNA: TGTGCCAGCACCTTAGCCCTGAACACTGAAGCTTTCTTT.

This clonotype appeared many times. This chain uses TRBV7-3 with TRBJ1-1; D remains unclear. Per the germline V gene, CDR1 is SGHTA and CDR2 is FQGTGA. The CDR3 covers 19 residues. The V end was cut by 1 base, the J end by 5 bases, with 26 bases between. CDR3 in amino acids: CASSLNAFGGLGWATEAFF. The CDR3 DNA is TGTGCCAGCAGCTTAAATGCGTTCGGCGGATTGGGGTGGGCGACTGAAGCTTTCTTT.

This chain's CDR3 is CASKAPEPYQPQHF. CDR3 bases: TGTGCCTCCAAAGCGCCAGAACCGTATCAGCCCCAGCATTTT. The J gene is TRBJ1-5, the V gene TRBV6-1, with D unresolved. The CDR3 is 14 residues long. CDR1 and CDR2 from the germline V gene are MNHNS and SASEGT. Between the trimmed V and J ends, which lost 11 bases and 5 bases, there was a span of 19 bases.